The source of this T cell receptor beta chain is a study of human T cells and chemical hapten exposure. This CDR3 has 13 amino acids. Germline V gene data show CDR1 as LGHDT and CDR2 as YNNKEL (reference sequence). V was trimmed by 3 bases and J by 9 bases, leaving 9 bases between them. TCRdb ran MiXCR on the RACE reads and lists one entry per CDR3 protein. Here the sample spans under 60,000 distinct CDR3 sequences, 9.6% being singletons. Time point meaning: pre-sensitization, week 0. Treatment meaning: therapeutic diphenylcyclopropenone sensitization with weekly scalp DPC. Unfractionated whole blood was the source from which total RNA was extracted. In this sample, this clonotype turned up many times.

The sample was whole blood, taken in connection with sensitization to the hapten diphenylcyclopropenone (DPC). The sequence came from a woman aged 30 to 39 with alopecia areata. Some clones in this sample may be carry-over from other donors' samples. The V call is TRBV3-1, the J call TRBJ1-6; D might be TRBD1 (6 bases). As DNA, the CDR3 is TGTGCCAGCAGCCAGGGGGCGAGTTCACCCCTCCACTTT. Translated: CASSQGASSPLHF.